The rows below give T cell receptor beta chains drawn from one sample of a study of blood T cell repertoires in COVID-19. Generated by immunoSEQ multiplex PCR, the TCRdb table keeps only in-frame clones and is missing some. This table has 35,000 to 45,000 clones, approximately 90% appearing once. Sequenced sample: peripheral blood. Source of these receptors: a human donor in a cohort sampled during active COVID-19. Each CDR3 is given with its conserved first and last residue. A D gene is named only where the DNA matches it firmly. Size values are once, few and many counts, or a class for expanded clones, and some rows have none.

v_call	clone_size	j_call	d_call	cdr3_nt	cdr3_aa
TRBV5-6	-	TRBJ2-3	-	TGTGCCAGCAGCCCGGCCGTCTCGGGAGATACGCAGTATTTT	CASSPAVSGDTQYF
TRBV4-1	-	TRBJ2-3	TRBD1	TGCGCCAGCAGCCGGGGGGCAGGGGGCGGCACAGATACGCAGTATTTT	CASSRGAGGGTDTQYF
TRBV28	-	TRBJ1-4	TRBD1	TGTGCCAGCAGTTTTACAGGGGTGGAAAAACTGTTTTTT	CASSFTGVEKLFF
TRBV4-2	-	TRBJ2-1	TRBD2	TGTGCCAGCAGCCCAGGGACTAGCGGGGGGGCAGGGGCTCGGGAGCAGTTCTTC	CASSPGTSGGAGAREQFF
TRBV9	-	TRBJ2-3	TRBD2	TGTGCCAGCAGCCTACGACTAGCTGGTGATACGCAGTATTTT	CASSLRLAGDTQYF
TRBV19	few	TRBJ2-2	TRBD1	TGTGCCAGTAGTATCCCGACAGGGGCCGGGGAGCTGTTTTTT	CASSIPTGAGELFF
TRBV19	-	TRBJ2-1	-	TGTGCCAGTAGTATAGATCCGACCCGCGGCAATGAGCAGTTCTTC	CASSIDPTRGNEQFF
TRBV7-2	-	TRBJ1-2	-	TGTGCCAGCAGCTTAGGGGGAGGGTTTGGCTATGGCTACACCTTC	CASSLGGGFGYGYTF
TRBV6-6	-	TRBJ2-7	TRBD1	TGTGCCAGCAGTTACGCCAGACAGGGTCGGTCGAACGAGCAGTACTTC	CASSYARQGRSNEQYF
TRBV7-2	once	TRBJ2-7	-	TGTGCCAGCAGCTCCTTTCTGCGGGGGCACTCCTACGAGCAGTACTTC	CASSSFLRGHSYEQYF
TRBV2	-	TRBJ1-5	-	TGTGCCAGCAGTCCAGAGGCGTCGGGGACCCAGCATTTT	CASSPEASGTQHF
TRBV5-1	-	TRBJ2-5	-	TGCGCCAGCAGCTTATTCACACAAGAGACCCAGTACTTC	CASSLFTQETQYF
TRBV4-1	-	TRBJ2-3	-	TGCGCCAGCAGCCGTGAGGGCGGCCTCTCTAGCACAGATACGCAGTATTTT	CASSREGGLSSTDTQYF
TRBV27	few	TRBJ2-3	TRBD1	TGTGCCACCGCGGACAGGGCGTTCACAGATACGCAGTATTTT	CATADRAFTDTQYF
TRBV29-1	-	TRBJ1-5	TRBD1	TGCAGCGTTGTTACAGGGGATAGCAATCAGCCCCAGCATTTT	CSVVTGDSNQPQHF
TRBV15	-	TRBJ1-3	TRBD1	TGTGCCACCAGCGGCCGGACAGGCTCTGGAAACACCATATATTTT	CATSGRTGSGNTIYF
TRBV6-5	-	TRBJ2-2	TRBD1	TGTGCCAGCAGTCAGGACAGGGGAACTGGCGGGGAGCTGTTTTTT	CASSQDRGTGGELFF
TRBV6-5	-	TRBJ2-5	TRBD1	TGTGCCAGCAGTAAACAGGGGGCGCCCCAAGAGACCCAGTACTTC	CASSKQGAPQETQYF
TRBV6-1	-	TRBJ1-4	-	TGTGCCAGCAGTGAAGCGCCCGGGTTTGAAAAACTGTTTTTT	CASSEAPGFEKLFF
TRBV6-5	-	TRBJ2-7	-	TGTGCCAGCACCCGACCGGGGGTCTACGAGCAGTACTTC	CASTRPGVYEQYF
TRBV7-6	-	TRBJ2-3	-	TGTGCCAGCAGCTTTGGGCTGACAGACACAGATACGCAGTATTTT	CASSFGLTDTDTQYF
TRBV27	few	TRBJ1-4	TRBD1	TGTGCCAGCAGTTCCAGGGGGCCCAATGAAAAACTGTTTTTT	CASSSRGPNEKLFF
TRBV6-5	-	TRBJ2-2	TRBD2	TGTGCCAGCAGATCCGGGACTACCCGGGGCGGGGAGCTGTTTTTT	CASRSGTTRGGELFF
TRBV5-1	-	TRBJ2-1	TRBD1	TGCGCCAGCAGCTGGGGGGGACAGGGTAACAATGAGCAGTTCTTC	CASSWGGQGNNEQFF
TRBV7-9	few	TRBJ1-5	-	TGTGCCAGCAGCTTGGGGGGTCTATCGCCCCAGCATTTT	CASSLGGLSPQHF
TRBV28	-	TRBJ1-4	TRBD1	TGTGCCAGCAGTCCGGAGGACAGGGGGGAGATAAAACTGTTTTTT	CASSPEDRGEIKLFF
TRBV13	-	TRBJ2-7	TRBD1	TGTGCCAGCAGCCCCCTGGACAGGGGTTTCCCCTACGAGCAGTACTTC	CASSPLDRGFPYEQYF
TRBV2	-	TRBJ2-2	TRBD2	TGTGCCAGCAGTGAAGTTGTGTTAGGACTAGCTGACACCGGGGAGCTGTTTTTT	CASSEVVLGLADTGELFF
TRBV19	few	TRBJ1-2	TRBD1	TGTGCCAGTAGCCAGTATCTAGGGGGCTTCTATGGCTACACCTTC	CASSQYLGGFYGYTF
TRBV2	-	TRBJ2-5	TRBD1	TGTGCCAGCAGCGGACAGGGCGGGGAGACCCAGTACTTC	CASSGQGGETQYF
TRBV6-1	-	TRBJ2-2	-	TGTGCCAGCAGTGAAGGGAGGGGGCGAGGTGGCACCGGGGAGCTGTTTTTT	CASSEGRGRGGTGELFF
TRBV19	few	TRBJ1-5	-	TGTGCCAGTAGTATGGCGGTTAATAGCAATCAGCCCCAGCATTTT	CASSMAVNSNQPQHF
TRBV6-5	once	TRBJ2-3	-	TGTGCCAGCAGTTACGGGTCAGGGAGGGGGACAGATACGCAGTATTTT	CASSYGSGRGTDTQYF
TRBV5-4	-	TRBJ1-1	-	TGTGCCAGCAGCTTCCTAGGGGACACTGAAGCTTTCTTT	CASSFLGDTEAFF
TRBV3-1/TRBV3-2	-	TRBJ2-5	-	TGTGCCAGCAGGCCAGCCGGGACACAAGAGACCCAGTACTTC	CASRPAGTQETQYF
TRBV29-1	-	TRBJ1-3	TRBD1	TGCAGCGGACAGGGGACTGGAAACACCATATATTTT	CSGQGTGNTIYF
TRBV5-1	once	TRBJ2-7	-	TGCGCCAGCAGCTTGAACAGCAGGGGCGAAAGCTACGAGCAGTACTTC	CASSLNSRGESYEQYF
TRBV19	-	TRBJ1-3	TRBD1	TGTGCCAGTAGTGGGAGACAGGGCACTGGAAACACCATATATTTT	CASSGRQGTGNTIYF
TRBV18	-	TRBJ2-2	TRBD1	TGTGCCAGCTCACTCGACAGGGTCGAGACCGGGGAGCTGTTTTTT	CASSLDRVETGELFF
TRBV10-3	-	TRBJ1-2	TRBD1	TGTGCCATCAGTGAAGACAGGGGTAGCTATGGCTACACCTTC	CAISEDRGSYGYTF
TRBV18	-	TRBJ1-1	-	TGTGCCAGCTCACACTCGGTAATGGCGGGTGAAGCTTTCTTT	CASSHSVMAGEAFF
TRBV18	-	TRBJ2-3	-	TGTGCCAGCTCTCCGGACAACACAGATACGCAGTATTTT	CASSPDNTDTQYF
TRBV15	-	TRBJ1-1	-	TGTGCCACCAGCATAACTACATCGGTGGTCGCTTTCTTT	CATSITTSVVAFF
TRBV27	-	TRBJ1-3	-	TGTGCCAGCAGTTTACGGGGGGCGCCTGGAAACACCATATATTTT	CASSLRGAPGNTIYF
TRBV10-2	-	TRBJ1-5	TRBD1	TGCGCCAGCAGGGAAAGACAGGGGGCAGGCAATCAGCCCCAGCATTTT	CASRERQGAGNQPQHF
TRBV13	once	TRBJ2-3	-	TGTGCCAGCAGCTTAGAAGGGAGAGACTATACGCAGTATTTT	CASSLEGRDYTQYF
TRBV5-1	-	TRBJ2-1	-	TGCGCCAGCAGGTGGCTAGCCGGTGAGCAGTTCTTC	CASRWLAGEQFF
TRBV18	-	TRBJ1-2	TRBD1	TGTGCCAGCTCACCGAACTCCGGGACAGTGAATGGCTACACCTTC	CASSPNSGTVNGYTF
TRBV29-1	-	TRBJ1-2	TRBD1	TGCAGCGGCGAGGACAGGGACCCCTATGGCTACACCTTC	CSGEDRDPYGYTF
TRBV5-4	-	TRBJ1-1	-	TGTGCCAGCACTCCTACCTTGGGACACAACACTGAAGCTTTCTTT	CASTPTLGHNTEAFF
TRBV5-1	once	TRBJ2-5	TRBD2	TGCGCCAGCAGCTTGGCTCGTCTAGCGGGGGGCCGGGAGACCCAGTACTTC	CASSLARLAGGRETQYF
TRBV18	-	TRBJ2-3	TRBD2	TGTGCCAGCTCACCAAATGGGGAGGGCCACACAGATACGCAGTATTTT	CASSPNGEGHTDTQYF
TRBV2	-	TRBJ1-4	TRBD1	TGTGCCAGTTTCAGGGGGCCCAATGAAAAACTGTTTTTT	CASFRGPNEKLFF
TRBV6-5	-	TRBJ2-7	TRBD2	TGTGCCAGCAGTTGGGCTAGCGGGTTCTACGAGCAGTACTTC	CASSWASGFYEQYF
TRBV29-1	-	TRBJ1-2	-	TGCAGCGTCGCAGCCCTAGGATACTATGGCTACACCTTC	CSVAALGYYGYTF
TRBV7-8	once	TRBJ2-7	-	TGTGCCAGCAGCTTAGGGAGCGACTACGAGCAGTACTTC	CASSLGSDYEQYF
TRBV5-1	-	TRBJ2-2	TRBD1	TGCGCCAGCAGCCCACAGGGGTTTACCGGGGAGCTGTTTTTT	CASSPQGFTGELFF